The 19 T cell receptor beta chains in this list originate from one sample, sequenced in a study of multiple sclerosis patients with progressive multifocal leukoencephalopathy. Here immunoSEQ multiplex PCR was the method, and the copy in TCRdb shows in-frame clones only, minus some. This sample carries 25,000 to 35,000 clones, 85% to 95% of them seen once, and the ten largest clones take around 2.1%. Time point here: before natalizumab initiation. Sequenced input: PBMCs. These receptors were taken from a man in his thirties or forties with multiple sclerosis.

Notes on this clone: A read error may account for a junction end that differs from germline. The chain links TRBV5-4 to TRBJ2-5; D is ambiguous. This CDR3 spans 14 amino acids. Germline V gene sequence: CDR1 SGHNT, CDR2 YYREEE (reference sequence). The CDR3 here is CASSLAVQQGTQYF. In DNA, the CDR3 is TGTGCCAGCAGCTTGGCAGTCCAACAAGGGACCCAGTACTTC.

The CDR3 reads CASSLNAANYGYTF. CDR3 DNA sequence: TGCGCCAGCAGCTTGAACGCGGCTAACTATGGCTACACCTTC. J is TRBJ1-2 and V is TRBV5-1, with D uncertain. Trimming pared 1 base from V and 0 bases from J, leaving 7 bases between. The CDR3 covers 14 residues. Germline CDR1 reads SGHRS; CDR2 reads YFSETQ.

V usage is TRBV4-2 and J usage is TRBJ2-7; D uncertain. The CDR3 runs 12 residues. V lost 0 bases and J lost 4, with 4 bases in between. Germline V gives CDR1 LGHNA, CDR2 YNFKEQ. CDR3 DNA: TGTGCCAGCAGCCAAGATTTTTACGAGCAGTACTTC. Translating gives CASSQDFYEQYF.

This chain joins TRBV7-6 and TRBJ1-1; TRBD1 matches at 8 bases. V was clipped by 5 bases and J by 3 bases; unmatched bases: 5. Germline V gene lookup returns CDR1 SGHVS and CDR2 FNYEAQ. This CDR3 has 14 residues. DNA of the CDR3: TGTGCCAGCAGCACCCGACAGGGGTACACTGAAGCTTTCTTT. Translated: CASSTRQGYTEAFF.

This clone was counted only a few times. The chain employs TRBV5-4 and TRBJ2-7, with a possible D match to TRBD2 (5 bases). V lost 2 bases and J lost 0, with 9 bases in between. The CDR3 is 14 amino acids. Per germline, CDR1 SGHNT and CDR2 YYREEE (reference sequence). The CDR3, as DNA: TGTGCCAGCAGCTTAGTTGGGAGCTCCTACGAGCAGTACGTC. Amino acid sequence: CASSLVGSSYEQYV.

The rearrangement uses TRBV19 and TRBJ1-4; maybe TRBD1 (5 bases). Trimming cost V 3 bases and J 10 bases, with 15 bases left between them. CDR1 and CDR2 from the germline V gene are LNHDA and SQIVND (reference sequence). CDR3 size: 14 residues. CDR3 in DNA: TGTGCCAGTAGTATCGACAGAACCAAAGGAAAACTGTTTTTT. Translating it yields CASSIDRTKGKLFF.

The chain has TRBV21-1 and TRBJ2-7. TRBV21-1 is a known pseudogene. The CDR3 totals 13 residues. The CDR3 here is CASSKALGYEQYV. In DNA, the CDR3 is TGTGCCAGCAGCAAAGCGCTGGGATACGAGCAGTACGTC.

The chain combines TRBV7-2 with TRBJ1-2; maybe TRBD1 (6 bases). Germline lookup yields CDR1 SGHTA and CDR2 FQGNSA. The V gene lost 3 bases and the J gene lost 4 bases, with 18 bases spanning the gap. The CDR3 length is 16 residues. In DNA, the CDR3 is TGTGCCAGCAGCTTGGGTCCGACAGGAACAAGCTATGGCTACACCTTC. This codes for CASSLGPTGTSYGYTF.

The V gene is TRBV9, the J gene TRBJ2-1; possibly TRBD2 for D (6 bases). Trimming removed 6 bases at V and 3 bases at J, with 25 bases between. The length of the CDR3 is 18 residues. The germline CDR1 and CDR2 sequences are SGDLS and YYNGEE. The CDR3 nucleotides read TGTGCCAGCATCCGGGGATTAATGGGCGGGATATTCTACAATGAGCAGTTCTTC. Its protein product is CASIRGLMGGIFYNEQFF.

V gene TRBV12-1 combines with J gene TRBJ2-2; the table assigns TRBD1, which was not confirmed against the DNA. TRBV12-1 is a pseudogene. The CDR3 has 18 amino acids. The DNA of the CDR3 is TGTGCCAGCAGCTTTGCCCCGACAGGGATCGCGAACACCGGGGAGCTGTTTTTT. This sequence encodes CASSFAPTGIANTGELFF.

The rearrangement joins TRBV5-5 to TRBJ2-7, with TRBD1 as a possible D gene (5 bases). Germline V CDR1 and CDR2: SGHKS, YYEKEE (reference sequence). The CDR3 runs to 14 residues. Trimming pared 4 bases from V and 5 bases from J, leaving 16 bases between. The CDR3 DNA sequence: TGTGCCAGCAGCCCTGGGTGGGGCCCGGACGAGCAGTACGTC. Translating it yields CASSPGWGPDEQYV.

V usage is TRBV28 and J usage is TRBJ2-5; D unclear. Deletions cut 3 bases from V and 0 bases from J, with 11 bases between. The CDR3 spans 15 residues. CDR1 and CDR2 (germline): MDHEN, SYDVKM. The CDR3 sequence: CASSFRVGYQETQYF. CDR3 sequence (DNA): TGTGCCAGCAGTTTTCGTGTAGGGTACCAAGAGACCCAGTACTTC.

In DNA form, the CDR3 reads TGCGCCAGCAGCCAAACTCCCCAGGGGGACACCGGGGAGCTGTTTTTT. It translates to CASSQTPQGDTGELFF. The chain uses TRBV4-1 and TRBJ2-2, with 7 bases that match TRBD1. Per germline, CDR1 MGHRA and CDR2 YSYEKL. The CDR3 is 16 amino acids. J gave up 3 bases and V 2 bases, and 6 bases lay outside the gene matches.

The chain recombines TRBV19 with TRBJ2-2; 10 nucleotides line up with TRBD2. Germline CDR1 is LNHDA and CDR2 is SQIVND (reference sequence). This CDR3 is 15 amino acids long. Germline trimming cut 10 bases from V and 6 bases from J; bases unmatched to any gene: 11. CDR3 nucleotides: TGTGCCACCACCCGAGCGGGAGGGCGACCCGGGGAGCTGTTTTTT. It is translated as CATTRAGGRPGELFF.

This chain connects TRBV13 to TRBJ2-3; D perhaps matches TRBD1 (6 bases). This CDR3 comprises 12 residues. V shed 6 bases and J shed 6 bases, with 10 bases lying between them. The germline CDR1 and CDR2 sequences are PRHDT and FYEKMQ (reference sequence). CDR3 protein: CASSQTGDTQYF. Here the CDR3 DNA reads TGTGCCAGCAGTCAAACAGGGGATACGCAGTATTTT.

CDR3 amino acids: CASSLGLAGIDEQFF. The CDR3 nucleotides are TGTGCCAGCAGCTTAGGTCTAGCGGGAATTGATGAGCAGTTCTTC. The chain uses TRBV7-3 and TRBJ2-1, with 9 bases identical to TRBD2. The CDR3 loop spans 15 amino acids. J lost 8 bases, V lost 2 bases, and 7 bases had no gene match. CDR1 and CDR2 from the germline V gene are SGHTA and FQGTGA.

The chain carries TRBV7-2 and TRBJ1-2, with TRBD1 as a possible D gene (6 bases). The V end was cut by 1 base, the J end by 10 bases, with 13 bases between. This CDR3 contains 13 residues. CDR1 and CDR2 from the germline V gene are SGHTA and FQGNSA. The DNA for the CDR3 is TGTGCCAGCAGCTTAGTATCAGGGGTTGACTACACCTTC. This sequence encodes CASSLVSGVDYTF.

This clone was picked up a small number of times. The chain joins TRBV9 to TRBJ1-2, with 9 positions matching TRBD1. The CDR3 is 15 amino acids. Germline assignment: CDR1 SGDLS and CDR2 YYNGEE. Trimming removed 3 bases from V and 4 bases from J; junction bases left unmatched: 7. The CDR3 DNA follows: TGTGCCAGCAGCGGATCTGGGACAGGGATCTATGGCTACACCTTC. This encodes CASSGSGTGIYGYTF.

The chain links TRBV27 to TRBJ1-2; D possibly corresponds to TRBD1 (5 bases). In germline, CDR1 is MNHEY, CDR2 SMNVEV (reference sequence). This CDR3 has 14 residues. V lost 5 bases, J lost 4 bases, and 14 bases lay in between. CDR3 sequence: CASSLLRDSYGYTF. CDR3 sequence (DNA): TGTGCCAGCAGTCTACTCCGGGACTCCTATGGCTACACCTTC.